This TCR beta chain was sequenced for a study of T cells in Graves' hyperthyroidism and ophthalmopathy. TCR beta CDR3 sequences were amplified from RNA transcripts. The HTBI primer set served for first-round RT-PCR of the TCR CDR3. MiXCR was run by TCRdb on the multiplex PCR reads, yielding one entry per CDR3 protein. The data hold a few hundred thousand distinct CDR3 sequences, with 20% to 25% observed a single time. Material: blood. The sequence was obtained from a man aged 50-59 years with Graves' hyperthyroidism.

The CDR3 DNA sequence: TGTGCCAGCAGTTTCGCTGCGGGAGGGGGCTACAATGAGCAGTTCTTC. It translates to CASSFAAGGGYNEQFF. The chain joins TRBV12-3 or TRBV12-4 to TRBJ2-1, with 9 bases aligning to TRBD2. The CDR3 loop spans 16 amino acids. With 3 bases clipped from V and 3 bases from J, the junction kept 6 bases outside the gene matches.